This T cell receptor beta chain was identified during a study of cytomegalovirus exposure and HLA in healthy donors. In the study overall: Later analysis reported that the roughly 110 validation repertoires shared the platform of the approximately 690 first-cohort repertoires.

A word on this clone: Antigen specificity is unknown.

Findings and limits, study-wide: Subsequent analysis showed first-cohort TCR clusters tending to co-occur in around 110 validation repertoires. A classifier reportedly called cytomegalovirus status with high sensitivity and specificity. It was about 180 TCR beta chains that were listed as cytomegalovirus-associated.

Sequenced by immunoSEQ multiplex PCR; TCRdb stores in-frame clones only, minus some. The sample comprises tens of thousands of clones, about 90% of which are singletons, and 3.1% rests with the top ten. The CDR3 is made up of 15 amino acids. Trimming took off 1 base at V and 6 bases at J, with 15 bases between the two ends. Germline V gives CDR1 MDHEN, CDR2 SYDVKM. The clonotype comes from a man younger than 35 in good health and CMV-seronegative. The chain links TRBV28 to TRBJ1-1; TRBD1 is a possible D gene (6 bases). Input material: PBMCs. In DNA, the CDR3 is TGTGCCAGCAGTTTATTCCAGGGGCGCTCGCCTGAAGCTTTCTTT. This codes for CASSLFQGRSPEAFF.